Shown below are 26 T cell receptor beta chains from a single sample sequenced in a study of cytomegalovirus exposure and HLA in healthy donors. The primer mix had 60 Vbeta and 13 Jbeta primers. The method was immunoSEQ multiplex PCR; TCRdb's version includes in-frame clones alone and lacks a portion of them. This table holds over 60,000 clones, 60% to 85% found once. Sequences were obtained from PBMCs. The receptor source for this set is a man in his sixties or seventies in good health and CMV-seronegative.

This sequence joins TRBV6-5 and TRBJ1-5; tentative D call: TRBD1 (6 bases). Between the trimmed V and J ends, which lost 7 bases and 3 bases, there was a span of 13 bases. This CDR3 is 14 amino acids long. CDR1 and CDR2 (germline): MNHEY, SVGAGI. In DNA, the CDR3 is TGTGCCAGCAAGGAAGGGGGATTCAATCAGCCCCAGCATTTT. This translates into CASKEGGFNQPQHF.

V gene TRBV7-2 combines with J gene TRBJ1-1; D may be TRBD1 (5 bases). The germline V and J ends were trimmed by 5 bases and 1 base, with 14 bases remaining between them. There are 15 residues in the CDR3. In germline, CDR1 is SGHTA, CDR2 FQGNSA. The CDR3 DNA follows: TGTGCCAGCAGCCCGACGGGGGGTCCGAACACTGAAGCTTTCTTT. Encoded protein: CASSPTGGPNTEAFF.

This chain joins TRBV7-8 and TRBJ2-1; the match to TRBD2 covers 9 bases. CDR1 SGHVS and CDR2 FQNEAQ come from the germline V gene. The V and J ends lost 2 bases and 9 bases, in that order; junction bases with no gene match: 8. This CDR3 spans 15 amino acids. The CDR3 region is CASSLWASGVGEQFF. The CDR3 nucleotides read TGTGCCAGCAGCTTATGGGCTAGCGGGGTGGGTGAGCAGTTCTTC.

This clone was seen once. The chain carries TRBV5-1 and TRBJ2-4; 9 bases agree with TRBD1. Germline V gene lookup returns CDR1 SGHRS and CDR2 YFSETQ. After removal of 3 bases from V and 7 bases from J, the junction contained 17 bases not matched to a gene. The CDR3 consists of 18 residues. CDR3 residues: CASSSRGLGTGGENIQYF. For the CDR3, the DNA is TGCGCCAGCAGCTCGCGGGGGCTGGGCACAGGGGGCGAGAACATTCAGTACTTC.

The chain joins TRBV18 to TRBJ1-1, with D perhaps TRBD1 (5 bases). Germline V lookup: CDR1 KGHSH, CDR2 LQKENI. Trimming took off 6 bases at V and 1 base at J, with 9 bases between the two ends. The CDR3 covers 13 residues. Written as DNA, the CDR3 is TGTGCCAGCTCCCCGGGGGGGAACACTGAAGCTTTCTTT. Encoded protein: CASSPGGNTEAFF.

This rearrangement joins TRBV7-2 to TRBJ1-4; D call uncertain. Germline loops: CDR1 SGHTA, CDR2 FQGNSA. This CDR3 has 16 amino acids. V shed 5 bases and J shed 1 base, with 14 bases lying between them. CDR3 residues: CASSRLGYRTNEKLFF. As DNA, the CDR3 is TGTGCCAGCAGCCGCCTCGGATACAGAACTAATGAAAAACTGTTTTTT. Full variable domain (remainder filled in from reference TRBV7-2 and TRBJ1-4): GAGVSQSPSNKVTEKGKDVELRCDPISGHTALYWYRQSLGQGLEFLIYFQGNSAPDKSGLPSDRFSAERTGGSVSTLTIQRTQQEDSAVYLCASSRLGYRTNEKLFFGSGTQLSVL.

The chain couples TRBV14 to TRBJ1-2; a possible D gene is TRBD1 (6 bases). Between the trimmed V and J ends, which lost 0 bases and 2 bases, there was a span of 10 bases. Germline CDR1 SGHDN, CDR2 FVKESK. The CDR3 totals 15 residues. The CDR3 loop is CASSQDAGENYGYTF. The CDR3 DNA reads as TGTGCCAGCAGCCAAGACGCAGGGGAAAACTATGGCTACACCTTC.

This rearrangement joins TRBV10-3 to TRBJ2-7; D may be TRBD1 (5 bases). The germline V gene encodes CDR1 ENHRY and CDR2 SYGVKD. The CDR3 spans 16 residues. Trimming removed 0 bases from V and 2 bases from J, with 14 bases in between. The CDR3 protein is CAISESVAGYPYEQYF. The CDR3, as DNA: TGTGCCATCAGTGAGTCAGTGGCAGGGTACCCCTACGAGCAGTACTTC.

The V and J genes are TRBV19 and TRBJ1-5; D gene unclear. V lost 3 bases, J lost 7 bases, and 10 bases lay in between. Germline V gene data show CDR1 as LNHDA and CDR2 as SQIVND (reference sequence). CDR3 size: 13 residues. In DNA form, the CDR3 reads TGTGCCAGTAGTATCGGTCACGTCCAGCCCCAGCATTTT. Its translation is CASSIGHVQPQHF. Variable domain in full (rest from reference TRBV19 and TRBJ1-5): DGGITQSPKYLFRKEGQNVTLSCEQNLNHDAMYWYRQDPGQGLRLIYYSQIVNDFQKGDIAEGYSVSREKKESFPLTVTSAQKNPTAFYLCASSIGHVQPQHFGDGTRLSIL.

As regards this clone: Relative to the germline gene, one junction end is altered; a read error may explain this. V is TRBV7-9 and J is TRBJ2-7; 7 bases line up with TRBD2. This CDR3 is built from 16 residues. Germline assignment: CDR1 SEHNR and CDR2 FQNEAQ (reference sequence). For the CDR3, the DNA is TGTGCCAGCGGCTTAGACGGAGCGGGGCCCTCCTACGAGCAGTACTTC. Amino acid sequence: CASGLDGAGPSYEQYF.

The V and J genes are TRBV6-6 and TRBJ2-7; a possible D gene is TRBD1 (5 bases). V dropped 4 bases and J dropped 2 bases, with 12 bases sitting between them. From germline, CDR1 is MNHNY and CDR2 SVGAGI (reference sequence). The CDR3 extends over 14 amino acids. In DNA, the CDR3 is TGTGCCAGCAGTTTGGGGCAGGAGACCTACGAGCAGTACTTC. The encoded protein is CASSLGQETYEQYF.

This chain connects TRBV2 to TRBJ2-7; 7 bases match TRBD2. V dropped 6 bases and J dropped 4; count of bases not matched to a gene: 6. CDR1 and CDR2 from the germline V gene are SNHLY and FYNNEI. CDR3 length: 13 residues. CDR3 sequence: CASSKGRVYEQYF. The CDR3 region has the DNA TGTGCCAGCAGCAAAGGGAGGGTGTACGAGCAGTACTTC.

This clone appeared a single time. The CDR3 region has the DNA TGCGCCAGCAGTGAATGGACTAGCAAAGAGACCCAGTACTTC. Translated, it gives CASSEWTSKETQYF. V gene TRBV10-2 combines with J gene TRBJ2-5; 8 nucleotides agree with TRBD2. The CDR3 runs to 14 residues. Looked up from germline, CDR1 is WSHSY and CDR2 is SAAADI. With V trimmed by 3 bases and J by 3 bases, 3 bases remained unmatched.

This clone was counted only a few times. The V gene is TRBV27, the J gene TRBJ2-3; 13 nucleotides agree with TRBD2. The V gene's germline CDR1 is MNHEY and CDR2 SMNVEV (reference sequence). V shed 5 bases and J 0 bases; nucleotides not matched to a gene: 8. The CDR3 extends over 18 amino acids. CDR3 in amino acids: CASSPIQTSGGSTDTQYF. CDR3 DNA sequence: TGTGCCAGCAGTCCTATCCAGACTAGCGGGGGGAGCACAGATACGCAGTATTTT.

This clone has only one observation. The chain uses TRBV15 and TRBJ1-5; the D gene is possibly TRBD1 (6 bases). V was trimmed by 3 bases and J by 0 bases, leaving 24 bases between them. The CDR3 length is 20 residues. CDR1 and CDR2 (germline): LNHNV, YYDKDF (reference sequence). CDR3: CATSSPTRGHLLGSNQPQHF. CDR3 nucleotides: TGTGCCACCAGCAGCCCCACTCGGGGACATTTGTTAGGTAGCAATCAGCCCCAGCATTTT.

This clone was detected a few times. The chain uses TRBV6-6 and TRBJ1-1, with 9 bases aligning to TRBD1. The CDR3 is 15 residues long. Germline V gives CDR1 MNHNY, CDR2 SVGAGI (reference sequence). J lost 5 bases, V lost 2 bases, and 6 bases had no gene match. CDR3 protein: CASSYPRTGETEAFF. The CDR3 DNA sequence: TGTGCCAGCAGTTACCCCCGGACAGGGGAGACTGAAGCTTTCTTT.

The chain couples TRBV14 to TRBJ1-1, with D possibly TRBD1 on 6 matching bases. Germline CDR1 reads SGHDN; CDR2 reads FVKESK. This CDR3 is built from 13 residues. The V and J ends lost 5 bases and 0 bases respectively, with 7 bases between them. This chain's CDR3 is CASSGQMNTEAFF. DNA for the CDR3: TGTGCCAGCAGCGGACAGATGAACACTGAAGCTTTCTTT.

In the case of this clone: Other nucleotide sequences in the sample specify the same CDR3. The chain links TRBV7-2 to TRBJ1-1; 8 bases map to TRBD1. The CDR3 totals 17 residues. Germline trimming cut 6 bases from V and 4 bases from J; bases unmatched to any gene: 16. The germline CDR1 and CDR2 sequences are SGHTA and FQGNSA. CDR3 sequence (DNA): TGTGCCAGCAGTCCAGGGCGGTGGACAGGGAGTCGCACTGAAGCTTTCTTT. It translates to CASSPGRWTGSRTEAFF.

The chain recombines TRBV5-1 with TRBJ2-1, with 13 bases that match TRBD2. Germline V gene lookup returns CDR1 SGHRS and CDR2 YFSETQ. The ends lost 2 bases at V and 8 bases at J; junction bases unmatched: 10. The length of the CDR3 is 17 residues. The CDR3 region is CASSLPGLAGAEDEQFF. CDR3 sequence (DNA): TGCGCCAGCAGCTTACCAGGACTAGCGGGGGCCGAGGATGAGCAGTTCTTC.

As regards this clone: At one of its ends the junction is not consistent with the germline gene, which may arise from a read error. The CDR3 reads CSSSLLAGGFTDTQYF. CDR3 bases: TGTTCCAGCAGCTTACTTGCCGGGGGGTTCACAGATACGCAGTATTTT. The gene calls are TRBV7-9 and TRBJ2-3; 7 bases map to TRBD2. Germline CDR1 and CDR2: SEHNR and FQNEAQ (reference sequence). This CDR3 contains 16 residues.

The chain links TRBV4-1 to TRBJ2-3; D is uncertain. This CDR3 has 14 amino acids. CDR1 is MGHRA, CDR2 YSYEKL, per germline. The germline V and J ends were trimmed by 1 base and 9 bases, with 14 bases remaining between them. The CDR3 nucleotides read TGCGCCAGCAGCCAAGGAGGCCGATGGCCGACGCAGTATTTT. Translation gives CASSQGGRWPTQYF.

The chain links TRBV9 to TRBJ2-5; D call uncertain. The CDR3 length is 15 residues. Trimming removed 7 bases from V and 3 bases from J, with 19 bases in between. The germline V gene encodes CDR1 SGDLS and CDR2 YYNGEE. CDR3 sequence reads: CASRPTGPKKETQYF. The CDR3 nucleotides are TGTGCCAGCCGCCCCACTGGGCCGAAAAAAGAGACCCAGTACTTC.

As to this clone: A read error may account for a junction end that differs from germline. The rearrangement links TRBV7-9 to TRBJ1-5; D is unresolved. The CDR3 is 12 residues long. CDR1 is SEHNR and CDR2 is FQNEAQ in the germline V gene (reference sequence). The CDR3 spells CSSSFNNQPQHF. The CDR3 DNA sequence: TGTTCCAGCAGCTTTAACAATCAGCCCCAGCATTTT.

The V call is TRBV5-1, the J call TRBJ2-3, with 7 bases lining up with TRBD2. This CDR3 contains 16 residues. With V trimmed by 6 bases and J by 2 bases, 12 bases remained unmatched. The V gene's germline CDR1 is SGHRS and CDR2 YFSETQ. CDR3 loop: CASTQRGDLSTDTQYF. The CDR3 nucleotides read TGCGCCAGCACGCAGCGGGGCGATCTTTCCACAGATACGCAGTATTTT. Combining the CDR3 with reference TRBV5-1 and TRBJ2-3 gives the whole variable domain KAGVTQTPRYLIKTRGQQVTLSCSPISGHRSVSWYQQTPGQGLQFLFEYFSETQRNKGNFPGRFSGRQFSNSRSEMNVSTLELGDSALYLCASTQRGDLSTDTQYFGPGTRLTVL.

This chain connects TRBV28 to TRBJ2-3; TRBD2 is a possible D gene (5 bases). The CDR3 length is 14 residues. Germline-derived CDR1 and CDR2 are MDHEN and SYDVKM. Trimming took 8 bases from V and 2 from J, leaving 14 bases between them. In DNA form, the CDR3 reads TGTGCCAGCGGTGGGCGGGTGGACACAGATACGCAGTATTTT. Translating it yields CASGGRVDTDTQYF.

V is TRBV7-2 and J is TRBJ1-2; D gene uncertain. Trimming left V 1 base short and J 5 bases short, with 11 bases between. Looked up from germline, CDR1 is SGHTA and CDR2 is FQGNSA. The CDR3 covers 14 residues. The CDR3 region has the DNA TGTGCCAGCAGCTTAGACGGGCGGGTTTATGGCTACACCTTC. Translated, it gives CASSLDGRVYGYTF. Full variable domain (missing parts from reference TRBV7-2 and TRBJ1-2): GAGVSQSPSNKVTEKGKDVELRCDPISGHTALYWYRQSLGQGLEFLIYFQGNSAPDKSGLPSDRFSAERTGGSVSTLTIQRTQQEDSAVYLCASSLDGRVYGYTFGSGTRLTVV.